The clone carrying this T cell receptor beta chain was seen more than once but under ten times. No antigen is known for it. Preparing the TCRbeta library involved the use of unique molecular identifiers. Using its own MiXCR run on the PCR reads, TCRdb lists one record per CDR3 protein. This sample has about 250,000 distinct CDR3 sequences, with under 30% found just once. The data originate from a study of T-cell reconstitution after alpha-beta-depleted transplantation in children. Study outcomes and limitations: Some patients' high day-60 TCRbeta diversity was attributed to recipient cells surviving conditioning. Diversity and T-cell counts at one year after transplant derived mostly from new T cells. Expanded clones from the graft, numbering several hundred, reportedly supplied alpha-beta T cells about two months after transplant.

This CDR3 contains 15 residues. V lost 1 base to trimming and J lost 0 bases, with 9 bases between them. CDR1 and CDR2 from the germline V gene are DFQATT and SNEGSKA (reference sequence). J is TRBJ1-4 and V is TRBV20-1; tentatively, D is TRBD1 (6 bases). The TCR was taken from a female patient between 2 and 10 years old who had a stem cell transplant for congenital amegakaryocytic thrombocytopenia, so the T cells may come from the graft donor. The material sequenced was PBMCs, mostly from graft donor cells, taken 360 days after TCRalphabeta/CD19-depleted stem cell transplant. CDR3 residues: CSARAQGSTNEKLFF. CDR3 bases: TGCAGTGCTAGAGCACAGGGATCAACTAATGAAAAACTGTTTTTT.